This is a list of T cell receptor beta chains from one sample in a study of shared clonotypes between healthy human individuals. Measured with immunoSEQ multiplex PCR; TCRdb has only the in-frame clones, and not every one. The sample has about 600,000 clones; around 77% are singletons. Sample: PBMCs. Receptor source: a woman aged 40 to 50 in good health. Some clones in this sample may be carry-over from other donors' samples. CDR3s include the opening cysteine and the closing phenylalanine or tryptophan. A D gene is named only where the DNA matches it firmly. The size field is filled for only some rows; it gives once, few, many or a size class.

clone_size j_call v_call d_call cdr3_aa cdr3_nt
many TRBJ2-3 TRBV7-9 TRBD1 CASSLLLGQGAGDTQYF TGTGCCAGCAGCTTACTTCTAGGGCAGGGGGCCGGAGATACGCAGTATTTT
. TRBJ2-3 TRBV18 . CASSQLQGGSTDTQYF TGTGCCAGCTCCCAACTACAGGGTGGGAGCACAGATACGCAGTATTTT
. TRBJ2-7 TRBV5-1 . CASSLDRLHYEQYF TGCGCCAGCAGCTTGGACAGGCTCCACTACGAGCAGTACTTC
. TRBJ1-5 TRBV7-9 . CASSPRGYNQPQHF TGTGCCAGCAGCCCGCGGGGTTACAATCAGCCCCAGCATTTT
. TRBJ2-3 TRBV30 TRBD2 CAWSVGLAGENTQYF TGTGCCTGGAGTGTTGGGCTAGCGGGAGAGAATACGCAGTATTTT
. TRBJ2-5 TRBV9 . CASSYSHREEETQYF TGTGCCAGCAGCTACTCCCACAGGGAGGAAGAGACCCAGTACTTC
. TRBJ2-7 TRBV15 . CATSRVGSGSYEQYF TGTGCCACCAGCAGAGTGGGGAGCGGCTCCTACGAGCAGTACTTC
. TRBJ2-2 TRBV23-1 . CASSPGNTGELFF TGCGCCAGCAGCCCAGGTAACACCGGGGAGCTGTTTTTT
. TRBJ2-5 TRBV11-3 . CASSLTGGRGTYF TGTGCCAGCAGTCTTACCGGGGGACGTGGGACGTACTTC
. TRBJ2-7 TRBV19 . CASSIRYGPYEQYF TGTGCCAGTAGTATCAGGTACGGACCCTACGAGCAGTACTTC
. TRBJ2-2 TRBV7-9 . CASRPRRNTGELFF TGTGCCAGCAGACCTCGGAGGAACACCGGGGAGCTGTTTTTT
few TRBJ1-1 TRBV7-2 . CASSPTGRTEAFF TGTGCCAGCAGCCCGACAGGTCGCACTGAAGCTTTCTTT
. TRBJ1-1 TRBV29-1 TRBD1 CSVTQGASTEAFF TGCAGCGTTACTCAGGGGGCGAGCACTGAAGCTTTCTTT
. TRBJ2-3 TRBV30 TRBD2 CAWTSGNTDTQYF TGTGCCTGGACTAGCGGGAACACAGATACGCAGTATTTT
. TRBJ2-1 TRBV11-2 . CASSLQPSSSYNEQFF TGTGCCAGCAGCCTCCAGCCAAGCAGCTCCTACAATGAGCAGTTCTTC
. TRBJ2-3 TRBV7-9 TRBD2 CASSFSGLATDTQYF TGTGCCAGCAGCTTTAGCGGGCTAGCCACAGATACGCAGTATTTT
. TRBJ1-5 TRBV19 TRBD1 CASSTQGAGNQPQHF TGTGCCAGTAGTACTCAGGGGGCGGGCAATCAGCCCCAGCATTTT
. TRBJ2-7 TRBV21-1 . CATNRDTVSYEQYF TGTGCCACAAACAGGGACACAGTTTCCTACGAGCAGTACTTC
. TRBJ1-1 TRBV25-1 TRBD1 CASSYDRVTEAFF TGTGCCAGCAGTTACGACAGGGTCACTGAAGCTTTCTTT
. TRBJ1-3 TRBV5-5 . CASSLAPFSGNTIYF TGTGCCAGCAGCTTGGCACCCTTCTCTGGAAACACCATATATTTT
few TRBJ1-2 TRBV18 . CASSPWDDPTGYGYTF TGTGCCAGCTCACCATGGGACGACCCAACGGGATATGGCTACACCTTC
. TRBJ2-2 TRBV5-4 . CASSPPLQGQTGELFF TGTGCCAGCAGTCCCCCCCTCCAGGGGCAGACCGGGGAGCTGTTTTTT
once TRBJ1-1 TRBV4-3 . CASSQRTADYMNTEAFF TGCGCCAGCAGCCAACGGACAGCCGACTACATGAACACTGAAGCTTTCTTT
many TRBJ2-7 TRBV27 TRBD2 CASSTGTSFSVWQYF TGTGCCAGCAGTACCGGGACTAGCTTTTCGGTTTGGCAGTACTTC
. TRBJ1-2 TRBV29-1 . CSVEDQRVRAPYGYTF TGCAGCGTTGAAGATCAACGGGTCCGTGCCCCCTATGGCTACACCTTC
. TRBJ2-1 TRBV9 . CASSVSGGEYNEQFF TGTGCCAGCAGCGTTTCAGGGGGGGAGTACAATGAGCAGTTCTTC
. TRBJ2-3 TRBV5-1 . CASSLGVPRDTQYF TGCGCCAGCAGCTTGGGGGTACCCAGAGATACGCAGTATTTT
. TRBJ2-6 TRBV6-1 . CASSADPSGANVMTF TGTGCCAGCAGCGCTGACCCCTCTGGGGCCAACGTCATGACTTTC
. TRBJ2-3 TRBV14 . CASSQRSADTQYF TGTGCCAGCAGCCAAAGGAGCGCAGATACGCAGTATTTT
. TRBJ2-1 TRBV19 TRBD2 CASSIVASGSWYEQFF TGTGCCAGTAGTATAGTGGCTAGCGGGAGTTGGTATGAGCAGTTCTTC
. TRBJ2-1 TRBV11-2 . CASSLIRGGEGKYNEQFF TGTGCCAGCAGCTTAATCCGAGGGGGTGAGGGGAAATACAATGAGCAGTTCTTC
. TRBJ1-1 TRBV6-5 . CASSSQDTEAFF TGTGCCAGCAGTTCACAGGACACTGAAGCTTTCTTT
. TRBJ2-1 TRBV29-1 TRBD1 CSVEDPRSGTGDNEQFF TGCAGCGTTGAAGATCCCCGCTCCGGGACAGGGGACAATGAGCAGTTCTTC
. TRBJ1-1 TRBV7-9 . CASSLASGGYQGAFF TGTGCCAGCAGCTTAGCGAGCGGGGGCTATCAGGGGGCTTTCTTT
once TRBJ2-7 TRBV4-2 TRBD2 CASSQVRAGGIFEQYF TGTGCCAGCAGCCAAGTTAGAGCGGGAGGGATTTTCGAGCAGTACTTC
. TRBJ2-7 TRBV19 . CASNQKMGYEQYF TGTGCCAGTAATCAGAAGATGGGTTACGAGCAGTACTTC
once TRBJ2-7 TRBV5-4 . CASSPTPQAYEQYF TGTGCCAGCAGCCCCACCCCCCAGGCCTACGAGCAGTACTTC
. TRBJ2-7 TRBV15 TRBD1 CATSTDRGREQYF TGTGCCACCAGCACAGACAGGGGGCGAGAGCAGTACTTC
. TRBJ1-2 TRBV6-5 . CASSPGEFAYGYTF TGTGCCAGCAGCCCCGGGGAGTTCGCCTATGGCTACACCTTC
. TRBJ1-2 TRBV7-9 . CASSSMGVGLSGYTF TGTGCCAGCAGCTCGATGGGGGTAGGGCTTTCAGGCTACACCTTC
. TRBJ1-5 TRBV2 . CASSENRRGNQPQHF TGTGCCAGCAGTGAAAACAGGCGTGGCAATCAGCCCCAGCATTTT
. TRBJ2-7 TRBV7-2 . CASSGYRLEQYF TGTGCCAGCAGCGGGTACAGGCTCGAGCAGTACTTC
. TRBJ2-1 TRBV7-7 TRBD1 CASSLRDREYNEQFF TGTGCCAGCAGCTTGAGGGACAGGGAATACAATGAGCAGTTCTTC
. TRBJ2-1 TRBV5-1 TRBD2 CASSLVPAGGPAEQFF TGCGCCAGCAGCTTGGTCCCAGCGGGAGGGCCAGCTGAGCAGTTCTTC
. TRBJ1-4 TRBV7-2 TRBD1 CASSLEGALDEKLFF TGTGCCAGCAGCTTAGAGGGGGCGCTGGATGAAAAACTGTTTTTT
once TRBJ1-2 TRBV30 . CAWVQGSYGYTF TGTGCCTGGGTGCAGGGCAGCTATGGCTACACCTTC
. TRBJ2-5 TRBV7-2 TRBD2 CASSPTGTSGLQETQYF TGTGCCAGCAGCCCTACGGGGACTAGCGGGCTCCAAGAGACCCAGTACTTC